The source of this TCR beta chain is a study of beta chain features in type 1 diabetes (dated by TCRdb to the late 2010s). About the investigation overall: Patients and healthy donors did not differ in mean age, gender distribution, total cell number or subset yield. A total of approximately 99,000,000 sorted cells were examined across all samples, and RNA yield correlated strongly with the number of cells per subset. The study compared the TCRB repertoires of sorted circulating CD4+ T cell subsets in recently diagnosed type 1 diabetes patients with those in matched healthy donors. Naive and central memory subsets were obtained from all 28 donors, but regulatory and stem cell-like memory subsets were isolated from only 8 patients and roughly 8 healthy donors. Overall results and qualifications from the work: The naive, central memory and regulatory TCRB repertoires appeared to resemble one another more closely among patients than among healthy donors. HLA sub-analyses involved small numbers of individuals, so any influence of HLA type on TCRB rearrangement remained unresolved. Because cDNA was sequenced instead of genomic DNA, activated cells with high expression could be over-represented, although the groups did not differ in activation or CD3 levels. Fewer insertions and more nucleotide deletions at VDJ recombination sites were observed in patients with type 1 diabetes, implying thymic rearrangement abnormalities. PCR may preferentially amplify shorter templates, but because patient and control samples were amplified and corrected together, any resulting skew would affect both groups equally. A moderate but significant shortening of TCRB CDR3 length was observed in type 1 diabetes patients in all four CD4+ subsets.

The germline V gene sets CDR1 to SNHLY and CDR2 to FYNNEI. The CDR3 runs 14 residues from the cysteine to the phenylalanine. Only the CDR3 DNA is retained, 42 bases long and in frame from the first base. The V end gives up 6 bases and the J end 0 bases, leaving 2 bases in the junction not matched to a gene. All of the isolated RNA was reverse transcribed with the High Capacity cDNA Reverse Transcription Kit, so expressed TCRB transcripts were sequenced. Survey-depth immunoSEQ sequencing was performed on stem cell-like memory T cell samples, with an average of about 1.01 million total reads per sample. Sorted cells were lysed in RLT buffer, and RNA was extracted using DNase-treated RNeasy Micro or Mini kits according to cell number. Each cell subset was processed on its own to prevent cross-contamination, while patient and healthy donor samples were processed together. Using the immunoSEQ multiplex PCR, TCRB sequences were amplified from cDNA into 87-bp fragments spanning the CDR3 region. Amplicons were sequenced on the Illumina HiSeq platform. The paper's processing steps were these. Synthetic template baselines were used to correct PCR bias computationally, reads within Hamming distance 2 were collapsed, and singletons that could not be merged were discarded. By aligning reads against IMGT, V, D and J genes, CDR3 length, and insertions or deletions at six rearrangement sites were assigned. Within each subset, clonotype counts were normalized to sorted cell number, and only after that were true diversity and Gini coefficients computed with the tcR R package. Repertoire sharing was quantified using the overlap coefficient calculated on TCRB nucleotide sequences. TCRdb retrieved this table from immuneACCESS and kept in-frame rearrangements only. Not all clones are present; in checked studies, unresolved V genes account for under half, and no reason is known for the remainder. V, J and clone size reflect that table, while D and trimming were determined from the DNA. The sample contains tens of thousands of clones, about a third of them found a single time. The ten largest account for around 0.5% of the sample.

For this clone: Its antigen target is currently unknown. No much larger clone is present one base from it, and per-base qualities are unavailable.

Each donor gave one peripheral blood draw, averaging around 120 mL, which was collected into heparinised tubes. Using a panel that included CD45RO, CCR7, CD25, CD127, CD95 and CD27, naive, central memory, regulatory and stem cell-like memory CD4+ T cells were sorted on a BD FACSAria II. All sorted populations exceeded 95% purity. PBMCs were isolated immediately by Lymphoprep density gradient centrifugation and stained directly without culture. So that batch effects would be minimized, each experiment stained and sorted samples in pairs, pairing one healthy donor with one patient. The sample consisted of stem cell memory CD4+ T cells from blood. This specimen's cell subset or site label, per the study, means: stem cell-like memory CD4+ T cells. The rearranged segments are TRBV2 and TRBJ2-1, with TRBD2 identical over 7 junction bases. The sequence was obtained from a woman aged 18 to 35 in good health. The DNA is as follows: TGTGCCAGCAGCCGGACTAGCTCCTACAATGAGCAGTTCTTC. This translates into CASSRTSSYNEQFF.